Presented here are 23 T cell receptor beta chains from one specimen sequenced in a study of shared clonotypes between healthy human individuals. Libraries were prepared by immunoSEQ multiplex PCR; TCRdb keeps only in-frame clonotypes and omits some of them. The table has some 1,600,000 clones, around 98% seen once; the top ten hold roughly 0.4%. What was sequenced was naive CD4+ T cells sorted from blood. The subset denotes: CD45RA+ positively selected. The receptors come from a man between 25 and 39 years old in good health.

This chain joins TRBV5-4 and TRBJ1-2, with D possibly matching TRBD1 (5 bases). The CDR3 is 14 residues long. CDR1 is SGHNT and CDR2 is YYREEE in the germline V gene (reference sequence). The V end lost 4 bases, the J end lost 5 bases, and 15 bases lay between the germline ends. Written as DNA, the CDR3 is TGTGCCAGCAGCCAGCTCGGGGGGTTATATGGCTACACCTTC. Its protein product is CASSQLGGLYGYTF. Supplemented by reference TRBV5-4 and TRBJ1-2, the full variable domain reads ETGVTQSPTHLIKTRGQQVTLRCSSQSGHNTVSWYQQALGQGPQFIFQYYREEENGRGNFPPRFSGLQFPNYSSELNVNALELDDSALYLCASSQLGGLYGYTFGSGTRLTVV.

The chain employs TRBV5-1 and TRBJ1-1; perhaps TRBD1 as D (6 bases). The CDR3 runs to 15 residues. V lost 0 bases and J 7 bases, leaving 16 bases between the germline ends. Germline assignment: CDR1 SGHRS and CDR2 YFSETQ. DNA of the CDR3: TGCGCCAGCAGCTTGGTTTCAGGGGAACGGCATGAAGCTTTCTTT. Its translation: CASSLVSGERHEAFF.

This clone was detected only once. This chain uses TRBV9 with TRBJ2-7; TRBD1 matches at 8 bases. Germline CDR1 reads SGDLS; CDR2 reads YYNGEE. V lost 0 bases to trimming and J lost 2 bases; unmatched junction nucleotides: 13. The CDR3 contains 18 residues. For the CDR3, the DNA is TGTGCCAGCAGCGTAGCTTGGGACAGGCGAGCGGAGCCCTACGAGCAGTACTTC. The encoded protein is CASSVAWDRRAEPYEQYF.

This sequence joins TRBV18 and TRBJ2-5; weak D call: TRBD2 (6 bases). Germline CDR1 is KGHSH and CDR2 is LQKENI. V dropped 3 bases and J dropped 1 base, with 12 bases sitting between them. The CDR3 is made up of 15 amino acids. In nucleotides, the CDR3 is TGTGCCAGCTCACCCCTGGGGGGTATCCAAGAGACCCAGTACTTC. It codes for CASSPLGGIQETQYF.

The V call is TRBV9, the J call TRBJ2-1, with 8 bases that match TRBD2. J was trimmed by 10 bases and V by 6 bases; bases with no gene match: 12. Germline CDR1 SGDLS, CDR2 YYNGEE. This CDR3 is built from 14 residues. CDR3 residues: CASTLLAAGREQFF. CDR3 DNA sequence: TGTGCCAGCACCCTACTAGCGGCTGGGAGGGAGCAGTTCTTC. Filled out from reference TRBV9 and TRBJ2-1, the complete variable domain reads DSGVTQTPKHLITATGQRVTLRCSPRSGDLSVYWYQQSLDQGLQFLIQYYNGEERAKGNILERFSAQQFPDLHSELNLSSLELGDSALYFCASTLLAAGREQFFGPGTRLTVL.

This clone was seen just once. The sample holds other DNA sequences that translate to the same CDR3. The V gene is TRBV20-1, the J gene TRBJ2-7; D remains unclear. Germline-derived CDR1 and CDR2 are DFQATT and SNEGSKA (reference sequence). V was clipped by 1 base and J by 3 bases, with 4 bases between them. The length of the CDR3 is 11 residues. The CDR3: CSARGDYEQYF. CDR3 DNA: TGCAGTGCTAGAGGTGACTACGAGCAGTACTTC.

The chain couples TRBV25-1 to TRBJ2-1; 10 bases are shared with TRBD1. The germline V gene encodes CDR1 MGHDK and CDR2 SYGVNS. The CDR3 totals 16 residues. V was pared by 6 bases and J by 2 bases, with 7 bases of the junction left unmatched. The CDR3 spells CASRGTGTGAYNEQFF. The CDR3 DNA is TGTGCCAGCAGGGGTACCGGGACAGGGGCCTACAATGAGCAGTTCTTC.

The gene calls are TRBV4-3 and TRBJ2-1; TRBD2 matches at 10 bases. The ends lost 4 bases at V and 7 bases at J; junction bases unmatched: 10. The CDR3 has 16 residues. Germline CDR1 LGHNA, CDR2 YSLEER. In nucleotides, the CDR3 is TGCGCCAGCAGCCCCGCTGGACTAGCGGTCGGTAATGAGCAGTTCTTC. Its protein is CASSPAGLAVGNEQFF.

The V call is TRBV19, the J call TRBJ2-1, with D unresolved. Trimming took off 3 bases at V and 6 bases at J, with 18 bases between the two ends. From germline, CDR1 is LNHDA and CDR2 SQIVND (reference sequence). The CDR3 length is 16 residues. CDR3 loop: CASSILPQRKGNEQFF. The DNA of the CDR3 is TGTGCCAGTAGTATTTTGCCCCAGAGGAAGGGCAATGAGCAGTTCTTC. The full variable domain, in which reference TRBV19 and TRBJ2-1 provide the parts outside the CDR3, is DGGITQSPKYLFRKEGQNVTLSCEQNLNHDAMYWYRQDPGQGLRLIYYSQIVNDFQKGDIAEGYSVSREKKESFPLTVTSAQKNPTAFYLCASSILPQRKGNEQFFGPGTRLTVL.

The chain recombines TRBV18 with TRBJ2-7; 12 bases are shared with TRBD1. From germline, CDR1 is KGHSH and CDR2 LQKENI. V lost 5 bases and J lost 4; bases outside the gene matches: 9. The length of the CDR3 is 16 residues. The CDR3 sequence is CASSLGTGGMVYEQYF. As DNA, the CDR3 is TGTGCCAGCTCATTGGGGACAGGGGGCATGGTTTACGAGCAGTACTTC.

The chain combines TRBV19 with TRBJ2-2; no clear D gene. In germline, CDR1 is LNHDA, CDR2 SQIVND (reference sequence). The CDR3 has 14 residues. V dropped 5 bases and J dropped 0 bases, with 7 bases sitting between them. The CDR3 reads CASSSTPNTGELFF. The CDR3 nucleotides read TGTGCCAGTAGTTCAACTCCGAACACCGGGGAGCTGTTTTTT.

The count of this clone is one. The chain joins TRBV10-3 to TRBJ2-1; D may be TRBD1 or TRBD2 (7 bases each). Germline CDR1 ENHRY, CDR2 SYGVKD. Trimming removed 4 bases at V and 4 bases at J, with 20 bases between. This CDR3 has 17 residues. The CDR3 protein is CAISGDSGDLSYNEQFF. The CDR3 DNA is TGTGCCATCAGTGGGGACAGCGGGGACTTGTCATACAATGAGCAGTTCTTC.

The chain employs TRBV18 and TRBJ2-1; 8 bases are a match to TRBD1. CDR1 is KGHSH and CDR2 is LQKENI in the germline V gene. The CDR3 sequence is 15 residues long. With V trimmed by 3 bases and J by 4 bases, 5 bases remained unmatched. The DNA of the CDR3 is TGTGCCAGCTCACCGGGGCAGGGGGCGTACAATGAGCAGTTCTTC. Its translation: CASSPGQGAYNEQFF.

This rearrangement joins TRBV5-1 to TRBJ2-3, with 12 nucleotides matching TRBD2. V lost 2 bases, J lost 3 bases, and 10 bases stayed unmatched. The length of the CDR3 is 18 residues. Looked up from germline, CDR1 is SGHRS and CDR2 is YFSETQ. Here the CDR3 reads CASSFGLAGGPSTDTQYF. The DNA for the CDR3 is TGCGCCAGCAGCTTCGGTCTAGCGGGAGGGCCGTCTACAGATACGCAGTATTTT.

This clone was counted between two and nine times. The junction and the germline gene differ at one end; a read error may be behind it. The chain joins TRBV7-2 to TRBJ2-1; D tentatively fits TRBD1 or TRBD2 (5 bases each). Germline V gene lookup returns CDR1 SGHTA and CDR2 FQGNSA. This CDR3 region has 13 residues. The DNA for the CDR3 is TGTGCCAGCAGCCTCGTTGCCGGGACCGCAGGGCTCTTC. Protein sequence: CASSLVAGTAGLF.

This chain uses TRBV6-5 with TRBJ1-2, with D unresolved. This CDR3 contains 15 residues. Per the germline V gene, CDR1 is MNHEY and CDR2 is SVGAGI. The germline V and J ends were trimmed by 0 bases and 0 bases, with 8 bases remaining between them. In nucleotides, the CDR3 is TGTGCCAGCAGTTACTCCCCCGTAGCTAACTATGGCTACACCTTC. This translates into CASSYSPVANYGYTF.

The rearrangement uses TRBV5-1 and TRBJ2-7, with D perhaps assigned TRBD1 or TRBD2 (6 bases each). V was trimmed by 5 bases and J by 2 bases, leaving 17 bases between them. The CDR3 runs 15 residues. Germline assignment: CDR1 SGHRS and CDR2 YFSETQ. CDR3 amino acids: CASRTGGDTPYEQYF. The CDR3 region has the DNA TGCGCCAGCAGAACGGGCGGGGACACACCCTACGAGCAGTACTTC.

This rearrangement joins TRBV29-1 to TRBJ2-7, with 14 positions matching TRBD2. The germline V gene has CDR1 SQVTM and CDR2 ANQGSEA. The CDR3 consists of 16 residues. V lost 4 bases to trimming and J lost 8 bases; unmatched junction nucleotides: 13. Here the CDR3 reads CSVAGGTGTSGSQQYF. The CDR3 DNA reads TGCAGCGTTGCAGGAGGTACCGGGACTAGCGGGAGTCAGCAGTACTTC.

The chain couples TRBV7-9 to TRBJ1-5, with D uncertain. In germline, CDR1 is SEHNR, CDR2 FQNEAQ (reference sequence). Trimming left V 8 bases short and J 4 bases short, with 15 bases between. The CDR3 runs 14 residues. CDR3 protein: CASGTDATNQPQHF. The CDR3, as DNA: TGTGCCAGCGGCACAGACGCGACGAATCAGCCCCAGCATTTT.

The chain links TRBV28 to TRBJ2-7; perhaps TRBD1 as D (6 bases). Germline values: CDR1 MDHEN, CDR2 SYDVKM. The germline V and J ends were trimmed by 6 bases and 2 bases, with 14 bases remaining between them. The CDR3 sequence is 14 residues long. As DNA, the CDR3 is TGTGCCAGCAGAAACCAGGGGCCGGCCTACGAGCAGTACTTC. It specifies CASRNQGPAYEQYF.

Points on this clone: The same CDR3 arises from other DNA sequences in this sample as well. The J gene is TRBJ2-7, the V gene TRBV5-1; 13 bases match TRBD2. Trimming removed 4 bases from V and 3 bases from J; junction bases left unmatched: 4. The CDR3 loop spans 15 amino acids. Per the germline V gene, CDR1 is SGHRS and CDR2 is YFSETQ. In DNA form, the CDR3 reads TGCGCCAGCAGCCTGGGGACTAGCGGGATCTACGAGCAGTACTTC. It codes for CASSLGTSGIYEQYF.

With respect to this clone: The sample carries other DNA sequences with the same CDR3. This chain uses TRBV18 with TRBJ2-3; 11 nucleotides line up with TRBD2. Germline V CDR1 and CDR2: KGHSH, LQKENI. V gave up 3 bases and J gave up 1 base; unmatched junction bases: 3. The CDR3 runs 16 residues. CDR3 loop: CASSPPLAGGTDTQYF. Here the CDR3 DNA reads TGTGCCAGCTCACCTCCACTAGCGGGAGGCACAGATACGCAGTATTTT.

V usage is TRBV14 and J usage is TRBJ2-1; the D gene could be TRBD1 or TRBD2 (6 bases each). V was shortened by 3 bases and J by 4 bases, with 19 bases between the two germline ends. The CDR3 is made up of 17 amino acids. The germline V gene has CDR1 SGHDN and CDR2 FVKESK. The CDR3 DNA reads TGTGCCAGCAGCCACCCCCAAGGAGGGGGGCCTTACAATGAGCAGTTCTTC. Translating it yields CASSHPQGGGPYNEQFF.